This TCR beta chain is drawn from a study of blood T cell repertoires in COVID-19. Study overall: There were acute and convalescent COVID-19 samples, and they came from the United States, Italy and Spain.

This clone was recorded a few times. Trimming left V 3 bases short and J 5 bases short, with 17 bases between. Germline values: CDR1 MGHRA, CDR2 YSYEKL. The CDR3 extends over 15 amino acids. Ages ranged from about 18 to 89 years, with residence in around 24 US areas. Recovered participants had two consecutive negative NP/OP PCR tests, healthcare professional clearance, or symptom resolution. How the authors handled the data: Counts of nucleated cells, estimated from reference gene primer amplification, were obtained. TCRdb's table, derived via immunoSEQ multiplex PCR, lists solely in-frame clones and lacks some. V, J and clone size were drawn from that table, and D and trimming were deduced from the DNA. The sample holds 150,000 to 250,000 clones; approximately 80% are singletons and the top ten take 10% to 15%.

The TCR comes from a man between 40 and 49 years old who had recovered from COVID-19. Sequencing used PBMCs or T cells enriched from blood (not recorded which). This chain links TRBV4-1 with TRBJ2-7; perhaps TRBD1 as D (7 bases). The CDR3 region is CASSHTGDSGDEQYF. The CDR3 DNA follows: TGCGCCAGCAGCCATACAGGGGACTCAGGCGACGAGCAGTACTTC.